This is a list of T cell receptor beta chains from one sample in a study of cytomegalovirus exposure and HLA in healthy donors. Sequencing was performed with immunoSEQ multiplex PCR; in TCRdb, only in-frame clones are kept and a portion is missing. The repertoire holds about 160,000 clones, around three quarters seen once, with 6% to 7.5% in the top ten. Sequenced sample: PBMCs. These receptors were obtained from a man aged 40-50 years in good health and CMV-seropositive. Each CDR3 is given with its conserved first and last residue. Fields, in order: V gene, J gene, clone size, D gene, CDR3 protein, CDR3 DNA. The D gene is left open where the match is weak. Some rows have no size entry. The others give once, few or many, or a class for an expanded clone.

V: TRBV7-9
J: TRBJ2-7
size: NA
D: NA
CDR3: CASTSINGGPGEQYF
DNA: TGTGCCAGCACCTCTATTAACGGGGGGCCGGGGGAGCAGTACTTC

V: TRBV5-6
J: TRBJ1-6
size: NA
D: NA
CDR3: CASSPWTVPRDSPLHF
DNA: TGTGCCAGCAGCCCCTGGACAGTTCCGAGGGATTCACCCCTCCACTTT

V: TRBV7-6
J: TRBJ2-2
size: NA
D: TRBD1
CDR3: CASSLYTGVNTGELFF
DNA: TGTGCCAGCAGCTTATATACAGGGGTAAACACCGGGGAGCTGTTTTTT

V: TRBV9
J: TRBJ2-1
size: NA
D: NA
CDR3: CASSADNSYNEQFF
DNA: TGTGCCAGCAGCGCAGATAACTCCTACAATGAGCAGTTCTTC

V: TRBV6-5
J: TRBJ2-5
size: NA
D: TRBD2
CDR3: CASSYSNSGETQYF
DNA: TGTGCCAGCAGTTACTCGAATAGCGGGGAGACCCAGTACTTC

V: TRBV9
J: TRBJ1-4
size: NA
D: NA
CDR3: CASSRDRVRGEKLFF
DNA: TGTGCCAGCAGCCGTGACCGGGTAAGGGGTGAAAAACTGTTTTTT

V: TRBV19
J: TRBJ2-7
size: NA
D: TRBD1
CDR3: CASSPPGTGGSSYEQYF
DNA: TGTGCCAGTAGTCCGCCAGGGACAGGTGGGAGCTCCTACGAGCAGTACTTC

V: TRBV19
J: TRBJ2-7
size: NA
D: NA
CDR3: CASRGALYEQYF
DNA: TGTGCCAGTAGGGGGGCCCTCTACGAGCAGTACTTC

V: TRBV5-1
J: TRBJ1-4
size: NA
D: TRBD1
CDR3: CASSPGQPNEKLFF
DNA: TGCGCCAGCAGCCCGGGACAGCCCAATGAAAAACTGTTTTTT

V: TRBV19
J: TRBJ1-5
size: NA
D: NA
CDR3: CASSPGQGPNQPQHF
DNA: TGTGCCAGTAGCCCAGGGCAGGGCCCCAATCAGCCCCAGCATTTT

V: TRBV11-2
J: TRBJ2-7
size: NA
D: NA
CDR3: CASSYGTPATYEQYF
DNA: TGTGCCAGCAGCTACGGGACTCCCGCCACCTACGAGCAGTACTTC

V: TRBV7-2
J: TRBJ2-1
size: NA
D: NA
CDR3: CASSLGVGLDYNEQFF
DNA: TGTGCCAGCAGCCTCGGGGTCGGGCTCGACTACAATGAGCAGTTCTTC

V: TRBV19
J: TRBJ1-5
size: NA
D: TRBD1
CDR3: CASSMGLGQLGYSNQPQHF
DNA: TGTGCCAGTAGTATGGGACTGGGACAGCTGGGGTATAGCAATCAGCCCCAGCATTTT

V: TRBV25-1
J: TRBJ1-6
size: NA
D: NA
CDR3: CASSEEELNSPLHF
DNA: TGTGCCAGCAGTGAAGAGGAGTTAAATTCACCCCTCCACTTT

V: TRBV5-6
J: TRBJ2-1
size: NA
D: NA
CDR3: CASSLQRQEYNEQFF
DNA: TGTGCCAGCAGCTTGCAGCGGCAGGAATACAATGAGCAGTTCTTC

V: TRBV5-6
J: TRBJ1-2
size: few
D: TRBD1
CDR3: CASTQGASRRGYTF
DNA: TGTGCCAGTACCCAGGGGGCATCCAGACGTGGCTACACCTTC

V: TRBV19
J: TRBJ1-6
size: NA
D: NA
CDR3: CASSTFRDSPLHF
DNA: TGTGCCAGTAGTACTTTCAGGGATTCACCCCTCCACTTT

V: TRBV27
J: TRBJ2-1
size: NA
D: TRBD2
CDR3: CASQRGNSYNEQFF
DNA: TGTGCCAGCCAGCGGGGGAACTCCTACAATGAGCAGTTCTTC

V: TRBV4-3
J: TRBJ2-7
size: NA
D: NA
CDR3: CASSQDIGQVYEQYF
DNA: TGCGCCAGCAGCCAAGACATTGGCCAAGTCTACGAGCAGTACTTC

V: TRBV7-3
J: TRBJ2-1
size: once
D: NA
CDR3: CASSGGLGSYNEQFF
DNA: TGTGCCAGCAGCGGAGGTCTGGGCTCCTACAATGAGCAGTTCTTC

V: TRBV27
J: TRBJ2-5
size: NA
D: TRBD2
CDR3: CASSRGGETQYF
DNA: TGTGCCAGCTCCCGCGGGGGGGAGACCCAGTACTTC

V: TRBV9
J: TRBJ2-3
size: NA
D: TRBD2
CDR3: CASSVNPSGAMDTQYF
DNA: TGTGCCAGCAGCGTAAACCCTAGCGGGGCGATGGATACGCAGTATTTT

V: TRBV27
J: TRBJ2-3
size: few
D: NA
CDR3: CASSLTPVLADTQYF
DNA: TGTGCCAGCAGTTTGACTCCCGTCCTCGCAGATACGCAGTATTTT

V: TRBV18
J: TRBJ2-7
size: few
D: NA
CDR3: CASSTGPQREQYF
DNA: TGTGCCAGCTCAACGGGCCCACAGCGGGAGCAGTACTTC

V: TRBV6-6
J: TRBJ2-1
size: NA
D: NA
CDR3: CASSNYAGTYNEQFF
DNA: TGTGCCAGCAGCAATTACGCCGGGACCTACAATGAGCAGTTCTTC

V: TRBV4-3
J: TRBJ2-7
size: NA
D: NA
CDR3: CASSQGRGVYEQYF
DNA: TGCGCCAGCAGCCAGGGCAGGGGAGTCTACGAGCAGTACTTC

V: TRBV7-9
J: TRBJ1-1
size: NA
D: NA
CDR3: CASSLGTITEAFF
DNA: TGTGCCAGCAGCTTAGGCACAATCACTGAAGCTTTCTTT

V: TRBV7-2
J: TRBJ1-5
size: NA
D: NA
CDR3: CASSPSASVSNQPQHF
DNA: TGTGCCAGCAGCCCTAGCGCCAGTGTGAGCAATCAGCCCCAGCATTTT

V: TRBV4-2
J: TRBJ1-6
size: NA
D: NA
CDR3: CASSQKSTGHSPLHF
DNA: TGTGCCAGCAGCCAAAAGTCTACAGGGCATTCACCCCTCCACTTT

V: TRBV2
J: TRBJ1-1
size: NA
D: NA
CDR3: CASSARLGNTEAFF
DNA: TGTGCCAGCAGTGCCCGACTGGGGAACACTGAAGCTTTCTTT

V: TRBV27
J: TRBJ2-7
size: few
D: TRBD1
CDR3: CASIKTAGQGTYEQYF
DNA: TGTGCCAGCATCAAGACGGCGGGACAGGGGACCTACGAGCAGTACTTC

V: TRBV11-2
J: TRBJ1-5
size: NA
D: TRBD1
CDR3: CASSLGDRSNQPQHF
DNA: TGTGCCAGCAGCTTGGGGGACAGAAGCAATCAGCCCCAGCATTTT

V: TRBV6-1
J: TRBJ2-5
size: NA
D: TRBD1
CDR3: CASSLDRVYQETQYF
DNA: TGTGCCAGCAGTTTGGACAGGGTGTACCAAGAGACCCAGTACTTC

V: TRBV7-2
J: TRBJ1-2
size: few
D: NA
CDR3: CASSPRVTTPIYGYTF
DNA: TGTGCCAGCAGCCCACGGGTCACTACACCCATATATGGCTACACCTTC

V: TRBV5-4
J: TRBJ1-1
size: NA
D: NA
CDR3: CASSSTPGGTDAAFF
DNA: TGTGCCAGCAGCTCAACCCCGGGGGGCACCGACGCGGCTTTCTTT

V: TRBV6-4
J: TRBJ2-3
size: many
D: TRBD2
CDR3: CASSGTSGTDTQYF
DNA: TGTGCCAGCAGTGGGACTAGCGGCACAGATACGCAGTATTTT

V: TRBV27
J: TRBJ2-3
size: NA
D: TRBD2
CDR3: CASSARRTSGYDTQYF
DNA: TGTGCCAGCAGTGCCCGAAGGACTAGCGGATATGATACGCAGTATTTT

V: TRBV7-8
J: TRBJ2-5
size: once
D: NA
CDR3: CASSPTRGETQYF
DNA: TGTGCCAGCAGTCCCACCCGGGGTGAGACCCAGTACTTC

V: TRBV6-5
J: TRBJ1-2
size: NA
D: TRBD1
CDR3: CASSSTGRGYTF
DNA: TGTGCCAGCAGTTCGACAGGGCGTGGCTACACCTTC

V: TRBV10-3
J: TRBJ2-7
size: few
D: TRBD1
CDR3: CAISESKAGGNEQYF
DNA: TGTGCCATCAGTGAGTCGAAGGCAGGGGGTAACGAGCAGTACTTC

V: TRBV30
J: TRBJ2-2
size: NA
D: TRBD1
CDR3: CAWVSDRISPGELFF
DNA: TGTGCCTGGGTTTCGGACAGGATTTCGCCCGGGGAGCTGTTTTTT

V: TRBV7-6
J: TRBJ1-2
size: NA
D: NA
CDR3: CASSLAPGNGYTF
DNA: TGTGCCAGCAGCTTAGCGCCCGGGAATGGCTACACCTTC

V: TRBV6-6
J: TRBJ2-1
size: few
D: TRBD1
CDR3: CASSETGSWHNEQFF
DNA: TGTGCCAGCAGTGAGACAGGGAGCTGGCACAATGAGCAGTTCTTC

V: TRBV5-1
J: TRBJ1-5
size: NA
D: TRBD1
CDR3: CASRAGTGDQPQHF
DNA: TGCGCCAGCAGGGCCGGGACAGGCGATCAGCCCCAGCATTTT

V: TRBV27
J: TRBJ2-1
size: NA
D: TRBD2
CDR3: CASSSGGGTYNEQFF
DNA: TGTGCCAGCAGTTCGGGCGGGGGGACGTACAATGAGCAGTTCTTC

V: TRBV7-9
J: TRBJ1-5
size: few
D: NA
CDR3: CASSPSGGPGQPQHF
DNA: TGTGCCAGCAGCCCCAGCGGAGGTCCGGGCCAGCCCCAGCATTTT

V: TRBV4-2
J: TRBJ1-4
size: NA
D: NA
CDR3: CASSQDPQQRANEKLFF
DNA: TGTGCCAGCAGCCAAGATCCGCAGCAGAGGGCTAATGAAAAACTGTTTTTT

V: TRBV5-4
J: TRBJ2-7
size: NA
D: TRBD1
CDR3: CASSSRTGGFYEQYF
DNA: TGTGCCAGCAGTTCCCGGACAGGGGGTTTCTACGAGCAGTACTTC